This is a list of T cell receptor beta chains from one sample in a study of cytomegalovirus exposure and HLA in healthy donors. Only in-frame clones appear in the TCRdb table, and some are missing; sequencing was by immunoSEQ multiplex PCR. In total, the table holds about 160,000 clones. Specimen: PBMCs. The receptor set was obtained from a man aged 25 to 45 in good health and CMV-seronegative. Each CDR3 is given with its conserved first and last residue. Each record gives: V gene, D gene, J gene, CDR3 DNA, CDR3 protein. D genes are given only for firm matches.

v_gene: TRBV6-5; d_gene: NA; j_gene: TRBJ1-1; CDR3nt: TGTGCCAGCAGTTACGGCGGGGCCGGGGACACTGAAGCTTTCTTT; CDR3aa: CASSYGGAGDTEAFF
v_gene: TRBV10-3; d_gene: NA; j_gene: TRBJ1-5; CDR3nt: TGTGCCATCAGTGAGGACCCGTCCGGGGCCCAGCATTTT; CDR3aa: CAISEDPSGAQHF
v_gene: TRBV6-6; d_gene: NA; j_gene: TRBJ1-1; CDR3nt: TGTGCCAGCGGACAACGGGCTTTCTTT; CDR3aa: CASGQRAFF
v_gene: TRBV12-2; d_gene: NA; j_gene: TRBJ2-1; CDR3nt: TGTGCAAGTCGCTTGGCTTCCCGGGATGTCTCCAATGAGCAGTTCTTC; CDR3aa: CASRLASRDVSNEQFF
v_gene: TRBV29-1; d_gene: NA; j_gene: TRBJ1-1; CDR3nt: TGCAGCGCTGGGCCGGACAGAACCACTGAAGCTTTCTTT; CDR3aa: CSAGPDRTTEAFF
v_gene: TRBV5-4; d_gene: NA; j_gene: TRBJ2-7; CDR3nt: TGTGCCAGCAGCAATGCGGTATACGGATCCTACGAGCAGTACTTC; CDR3aa: CASSNAVYGSYEQYF
v_gene: TRBV19; d_gene: TRBD1; j_gene: TRBJ2-7; CDR3nt: TGTGCCAGTAGTATAGCCACAGGGGTGGAATACGAGCAGTACTTC; CDR3aa: CASSIATGVEYEQYF
v_gene: TRBV18; d_gene: TRBD1; j_gene: TRBJ1-4; CDR3nt: TGTGCCAGCTCACCCTCGGAGGGGGCATACTATGAAAAACTGTTTTTT; CDR3aa: CASSPSEGAYYEKLFF
v_gene: TRBV7-2; d_gene: NA; j_gene: TRBJ2-3; CDR3nt: TGTGCCAGCAGCTTACTAGGGGATGCAGGCACAGATACGCAGTATTTT; CDR3aa: CASSLLGDAGTDTQYF
v_gene: TRBV5-8; d_gene: NA; j_gene: TRBJ2-7; CDR3nt: TGTGCCAGCAGCGCCTTAGCTTACGAGCAGTACTTC; CDR3aa: CASSALAYEQYF
v_gene: TRBV5-1; d_gene: NA; j_gene: TRBJ1-5; CDR3nt: TGCGCCAGCGCGACAGAACCCAATCAGCCCCAGCATTTT; CDR3aa: CASATEPNQPQHF
v_gene: TRBV11-3; d_gene: TRBD1; j_gene: TRBJ1-1; CDR3nt: TGTGCCAGCAGCCAGGGACAGGGTTTGAACACTGAAGCTTTCTTT; CDR3aa: CASSQGQGLNTEAFF
v_gene: TRBV5-4; d_gene: TRBD2; j_gene: TRBJ2-2; CDR3nt: TGTGCCAGCACCCTCTCGACTAGCGGGAACACCGGGGAGCTGTTTTTT; CDR3aa: CASTLSTSGNTGELFF
v_gene: TRBV4-2; d_gene: TRBD1; j_gene: TRBJ1-4; CDR3nt: TGTGCCAGCAGCCAACCGGGACAGGGTGTGGGAAAACTGTTTTTT; CDR3aa: CASSQPGQGVGKLFF
v_gene: TRBV2; d_gene: NA; j_gene: TRBJ2-3; CDR3nt: TGTGCCAGCAGTCGGAGCACAGATACGCAGTATTTT; CDR3aa: CASSRSTDTQYF
v_gene: TRBV7-2; d_gene: NA; j_gene: TRBJ1-5; CDR3nt: TGTGCCAGCAGCTTGGAGGGAGGGCAGCCCCAGCATTTT; CDR3aa: CASSLEGGQPQHF
v_gene: TRBV28; d_gene: NA; j_gene: TRBJ1-5; CDR3nt: TGTGCCAGCAGCTTAGCGGGGGTTCGGAATCAGCCCCAGCATTTT; CDR3aa: CASSLAGVRNQPQHF
v_gene: TRBV6-1; d_gene: NA; j_gene: TRBJ2-3; CDR3nt: TGTGCCAGCAGTCCCCGACAGCCATCCACAGATACGCAGTATTTT; CDR3aa: CASSPRQPSTDTQYF
v_gene: TRBV7-9; d_gene: NA; j_gene: TRBJ2-3; CDR3nt: TGTGCCAGCACCCTCAGTGGCCCAGATACGCAGTATTTT; CDR3aa: CASTLSGPDTQYF
v_gene: TRBV19; d_gene: TRBD1; j_gene: TRBJ2-5; CDR3nt: TGTGCCAGTAGTCGACAGGGGGCTGAAGAGACCCAGTACTTC; CDR3aa: CASSRQGAEETQYF
v_gene: TRBV6-6; d_gene: NA; j_gene: TRBJ1-1; CDR3nt: TGTGCCAGCAGTTACGATCACATGAACACTGAAGCTTTCTTT; CDR3aa: CASSYDHMNTEAFF
v_gene: TRBV25-1; d_gene: NA; j_gene: TRBJ1-4; CDR3nt: TGTGCCAGCAGTGACACAGGGAAGGGGGAAAAACTGTTTTTT; CDR3aa: CASSDTGKGEKLFF
v_gene: TRBV4-2; d_gene: NA; j_gene: TRBJ2-7; CDR3nt: TGTGCCAGCAGCCAAGATGGGGCACAGCCCGCCTACGAGCAGTACTTC; CDR3aa: CASSQDGAQPAYEQYF
v_gene: TRBV7-9; d_gene: TRBD2; j_gene: TRBJ2-7; CDR3nt: TGTGCCAGCAGCCCACCTAGCGGAGCCCCCTACGAGCAGTACTTC; CDR3aa: CASSPPSGAPYEQYF
v_gene: TRBV7-8; d_gene: NA; j_gene: TRBJ1-3; CDR3nt: TGTGCCAGCATTCCCGGGTCCTTCCAAGGAAACACCATATATTTT; CDR3aa: CASIPGSFQGNTIYF
v_gene: TRBV27; d_gene: NA; j_gene: TRBJ2-1; CDR3nt: TGTGCCAGCAGTGACTACCGTAGTAGCGGAGAATCCTACAATGAGCAGTTCTTC; CDR3aa: CASSDYRSSGESYNEQFF
v_gene: TRBV5-1; d_gene: NA; j_gene: TRBJ1-1; CDR3nt: TGCGCCAGCAGCTTGGGCCGGGAGAGGGGGAACACTGAAGCTTTCTTT; CDR3aa: CASSLGRERGNTEAFF